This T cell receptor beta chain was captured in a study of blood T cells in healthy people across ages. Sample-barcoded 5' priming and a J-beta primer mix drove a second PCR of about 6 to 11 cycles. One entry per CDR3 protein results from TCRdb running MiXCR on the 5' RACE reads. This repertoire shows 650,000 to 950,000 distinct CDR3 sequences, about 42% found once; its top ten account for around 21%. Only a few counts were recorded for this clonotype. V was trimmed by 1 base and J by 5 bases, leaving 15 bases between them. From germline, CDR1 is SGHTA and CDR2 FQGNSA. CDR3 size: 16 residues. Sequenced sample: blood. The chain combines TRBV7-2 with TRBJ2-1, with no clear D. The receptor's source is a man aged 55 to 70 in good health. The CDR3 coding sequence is TGTGCCAGCAGCTTAGTAGGTGGACGCAGTAACAATGAGCAGTTCTTC. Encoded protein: CASSLVGGRSNNEQFF.